These T cell receptor beta chains were read from a single sample in a study of regulatory T cells in long-lasting Graves disease. TCRdb processed the multiplex PCR reads anew with MiXCR; each CDR3 protein has one entry. The data hold a few hundred thousand distinct CDR3 sequences, with roughly 18% observed a single time. This sample was shared with a second study, whose subject was T cells in Graves' hyperthyroidism and ophthalmopathy.

The specimen comprised peripheral blood mononuclear cells (PBMCs), sampled at new diagnosis, from a patient treated with antithyroid drugs. These receptors came from a woman aged 30 to 39 with Graves disease. Each CDR3 is given with its conserved first and last residue. Each record gives: CDR3 length, V gene, J gene, clone size, CDR3 protein. A clone size is listed for some rows: how often the clone was seen (once, few, many), or a class if it is expanded.

13,TRBV14,TRBJ2-7,few,CASSQVATYEQYF
15,TRBV14,TRBJ2-3,-,CASSQSGMRTDTQYF
15,TRBV10-2,TRBJ1-3,-,CASRGTGGTGNTIYF
14,TRBV20-1,TRBJ2-2,many,CSASRQGGAGELFF
13,TRBV20-1,TRBJ1-1,many,CSAKRGGITEAFF
12,TRBV7-2,TRBJ1-4,many,CASSLEGVKLFF
15,TRBV12-3/TRBV12-4,TRBJ2-5,many,CASSPLPSRRETQYF
18,TRBV12-5,TRBJ1-1,many,CASGLVLGAGRMNTEAFF
13,TRBV3-1,TRBJ1-2,-,CASSQGQGGGYTF
13,TRBV14,-,once,CASGQAMGETQYF
12,TRBV7-9,TRBJ1-1,many,CASSLGTREAFF
18,TRBV3-1,TRBJ2-1,many,CASSQTGTSGRTYNEQFF
15,TRBV3-1,TRBJ2-2,many,CASSQGRSNTGELFF
15,TRBV9,TRBJ1-2,many,CASSVEGIPGSGYTF
13,TRBV2,TRBJ1-1,many,CASSSQENTEAFF
17,TRBV7-9,TRBJ2-3,many,CASSLGIAATSTDTQYF
14,TRBV2,TRBJ2-7,many,CASRKRGAPGEQYF
14,TRBV12-5,TRBJ1-3,many,CASGLPGTANTIYF
13,TRBV6-1,TRBJ1-6,many,CASRSFQRDILHF